This T cell receptor (beta chain) was observed in a study of blood T cell repertoires in COVID-19. Germline loops: CDR1 GTSNPN, CDR2 SVGIG (reference sequence). V lost 8 bases and J lost 3, with 10 bases in between. The CDR3 runs to 11 residues. Some clones are missing from TCRdb's copy, which holds only in-frame ones; the method was immunoSEQ multiplex PCR. The sample holds 250,000 to 300,000 clones, around 92% seen once. The sample taken for sequencing was PBMCs or T cells enriched from blood (not recorded which). The receptor was isolated from a woman aged 60-70 years who had recovered from COVID-19. The J gene is TRBJ1-2, the V gene TRBV30; TRBD1 is a possible D gene (5 bases). The CDR3 is CAGKGDYGYTF. In DNA form, the CDR3 reads TGTGCCGGTAAAGGGGACTATGGCTACACCTTC.